What follows are 22 T cell receptor beta chains derived from one specimen sequenced in a study of T cell changes during pregnancy in multiple sclerosis. Sequencing used immunoSEQ multiplex PCR; TCRdb keeps in-frame clones, though not all of them. The sample records about 60,000 clones, about 90% being singletons. The sample in question was peripheral blood, obtained in the second trimester of pregnancy. These receptors were taken from a female donor in good health, enrolled as a control in a pregnancy study.

The chain combines TRBV28 with TRBJ2-1, with 14 bases that match TRBD2. The trim removed 8 bases at V and 2 bases at J, leaving 5 bases unmatched. The CDR3 is made up of 16 amino acids. CDR1 and CDR2 (germline): MDHEN, SYDVKM. This CDR3 is CASAPTSGGAYNEQFF. The CDR3, as DNA: TGTGCCAGCGCCCCGACTAGCGGGGGGGCCTACAATGAGCAGTTCTTC. Looking up the rest from reference TRBV28 and TRBJ2-1 gives the full variable domain: DVKVTQSSRYLVKRTGEKVFLECVQDMDHENMFWYRQDPGLGLRLIYFSYDVKMKEKGDIPEGYSVSREKKERFSLILESASTNQTSMYLCASAPTSGGAYNEQFFGPGTRLTVL.

V is TRBV5-1 and J is TRBJ1-3, with TRBD1 identical over 8 bases. Losses at the gene ends were 3 bases for V and 2 bases for J; bases not matched to a gene: 7. This CDR3 spans 16 amino acids. CDR1 is SGHRS and CDR2 is YFSETQ in the germline V gene. CDR3 region: CASSSLTGGAGNTIYF. CDR3 nucleotide sequence: TGCGCCAGCAGCTCACTAACAGGGGGTGCTGGAAACACCATATATTTT.

This clone is a singleton in its sample. V usage is TRBV19 and J usage is TRBJ2-5; TRBD1 matches at 7 bases. CDR1 LNHDA and CDR2 SQIVND come from the germline V gene (reference sequence). J was trimmed by 1 base and V by 3 bases; bases with no gene match: 11. The CDR3 runs 17 residues. CDR3 loop: CASSMSRQGEFQETQYF. The CDR3 nucleotides are TGTGCCAGTAGTATGAGTCGGCAGGGGGAGTTCCAAGAGACCCAGTACTTC.

The gene calls are TRBV9 and TRBJ1-2; D remains unclear. Between the trimmed V and J ends, which lost 0 bases and 1 base, there was a span of 13 bases. Germline loops: CDR1 SGDLS, CDR2 YYNGEE. The CDR3 covers 16 residues. In DNA form, the CDR3 reads TGTGCCAGCAGCGTAGTTGCGGTGCTGGATAACTATGGCTACACCTTC. Translating gives CASSVVAVLDNYGYTF.

This chain uses TRBV27 with TRBJ2-7, with TRBD2 identical over 11 bases. The germline V gene has CDR1 MNHEY and CDR2 SMNVEV (reference sequence). The CDR3 has 20 residues. Trimming cost V 3 bases and J 4 bases; bases outside gene matches: 20. CDR3 protein: CASSLPLRTSGWGDNYEQYF. CDR3 DNA: TGTGCCAGCAGTTTGCCCCTCCGGACTAGCGGGTGGGGTGATAATTACGAGCAGTACTTC.

This clone was observed once. The genes are TRBV6-1 and TRBJ2-2, with TRBD2 matching 14 bases. CDR1 is MNHNS and CDR2 is SASEGT in the germline V gene. This CDR3 has 18 residues. J lost 2 bases, V lost 4 bases, and 6 bases had no gene match. The CDR3 here is CASSARLAGGLNTGELFF. The DNA for the CDR3 is TGTGCCAGCAGTGCCCGACTAGCGGGGGGGCTAAACACCGGGGAGCTGTTTTTT.

The V and J genes are TRBV4-1 and TRBJ1-5, with TRBD1 as a possible D gene (6 bases). The CDR3 is 14 residues long. V was clipped by 5 bases and J by 7 bases, with 15 bases between them. Germline CDR1 is MGHRA and CDR2 is YSYEKL. In DNA, the CDR3 is TGCGCCAGCAGCTCCCTACAGGGATCGCAGCCCCAGCATTTT. This sequence encodes CASSSLQGSQPQHF.

This chain connects TRBV15 to TRBJ2-1, with D hard to call. V dropped 4 bases and J dropped 9 bases, with 19 bases sitting between them. The CDR3 runs 15 residues. Germline values: CDR1 LNHNV, CDR2 YYDKDF (reference sequence). CDR3 DNA: TGTGCCACCAGCACGCCGGATCAGACGCCGGGTGAGCAGTTCTTC. Translation: CATSTPDQTPGEQFF.

V gene TRBV9 combines with J gene TRBJ2-7; D is perhaps TRBD1 (6 bases). The CDR3 has 16 amino acids. CDR1 is SGDLS, CDR2 YYNGEE, per germline. The V and J ends lost 4 bases and 6 bases respectively, with 23 bases between them. CDR3 protein: CASSPAMTQGSFEQYF. The CDR3 DNA follows: TGTGCCAGCAGCCCAGCGATGACACAGGGATCGTTCGAGCAGTACTTC. The full variable domain, completed using reference TRBV9 and TRBJ2-7, is DSGVTQTPKHLITATGQRVTLRCSPRSGDLSVYWYQQSLDQGLQFLIQYYNGEERAKGNILERFSAQQFPDLHSELNLSSLELGDSALYFCASSPAMTQGSFEQYFGPGTRLTVT.

The chain uses TRBV27 and TRBJ2-3, with D unresolved. Germline assignment: CDR1 MNHEY and CDR2 SMNVEV (reference sequence). This CDR3 has 13 amino acids. V gave up 2 bases and J gave up 1 base, with 4 bases separating them. The CDR3 bases are TGTGCCAGCAGTTTACGGGGCACAGATACGCAGTATTTT. It yields the protein CASSLRGTDTQYF.

The CDR3 is CASSSTQGPDEQFF. DNA for the CDR3: TGTGCCAGCAGCTCCACACAGGGTCCGGATGAGCAGTTCTTC. The rearrangement links TRBV6-5 to TRBJ2-1; D possibly corresponds to TRBD1 (6 bases). V lost 6 bases and J 8 bases, leaving 17 bases between the germline ends. Germline values: CDR1 MNHEY, CDR2 SVGAGI. The CDR3 has 14 amino acids.

The chain recombines TRBV5-1 with TRBJ2-7, with D perhaps matching TRBD1 (5 bases). Between the trimmed V and J ends, which lost 1 base and 3 bases, there was a span of 14 bases. Germline lookup yields CDR1 SGHRS and CDR2 YFSETQ. The CDR3 extends over 15 amino acids. For the CDR3, the DNA is TGCGCCAGCAGCTTGAGGGGCGCAAGTGTCTACGAGCAGTACTTC. Its protein is CASSLRGASVYEQYF. The entire variable domain, with the rest obtained from reference TRBV5-1 and TRBJ2-7, is as follows: KAGVTQTPRYLIKTRGQQVTLSCSPISGHRSVSWYQQTPGQGLQFLFEYFSETQRNKGNFPGRFSGRQFSNSRSEMNVSTLELGDSALYLCASSLRGASVYEQYFGPGTRLTVT.

The chain links TRBV18 to TRBJ2-3; TRBD1 matches 7 bases. This CDR3 is 14 amino acids long. Germline CDR1 KGHSH, CDR2 LQKENI. J gave up 0 bases and V 8 bases, and 5 bases lay outside the gene matches. As DNA, the CDR3 is TGTGCCAGCAGACGGGACAGTAGCACAGATACGCAGTATTTT. Protein sequence: CASRRDSSTDTQYF. The variable domain in full, with the rest retrieved from reference TRBV18 and TRBJ2-3, is NAGVMQNPRHLVRRRGQEARLRCSPMKGHSHVYWYRQLPEEGLKFMVYLQKENIIDESGMPKERFSAEFPKEGPSILRIQQVVRGDSAAYFCASRRDSSTDTQYFGPGTRLTVL.

The chain has TRBV6-5 and TRBJ1-2; 9 bases are shared with TRBD1. The J segment lost 9 bases and the V segment lost 6 bases, leaving 11 bases of the junction unmatched. Germline CDR1 is MNHEY and CDR2 is SVGAGI. CDR3 length: 14 amino acids. CDR3 nucleotide sequence: TGTGCCAGCAGGGCCCCCACAGGGGGCAGGAGCTACACCTTC. It encodes CASRAPTGGRSYTF.

V gene TRBV5-5 combines with J gene TRBJ2-3, with D maybe TRBD2 (6 bases). Looked up from germline, CDR1 is SGHKS and CDR2 is YYEKEE (reference sequence). This CDR3 spans 12 amino acids. Between the trimmed V and J ends, which lost 4 bases and 7 bases, there was a span of 10 bases. The chain's CDR3 is CASSGGLNTQYF. For the CDR3, the DNA is TGTGCCAGCAGCGGAGGACTAAATACGCAGTATTTT. Filled out from reference TRBV5-5 and TRBJ2-3, the complete variable domain reads DAGVTQSPTHLIKTRGQQVTLRCSPISGHKSVSWYQQVLGQGPQFIFQYYEKEERGRGNFPDRFSARQFPNYSSELNVNALLLGDSALYLCASSGGLNTQYFGPGTRLTVL.

This clone has a handful of counts. The rearrangement links TRBV19 to TRBJ1-1, with D perhaps TRBD1 (5 bases). The CDR3 contains 13 residues. V was trimmed by 3 bases and J by 0 bases, leaving 5 bases between them. Germline-derived CDR1 and CDR2 are LNHDA and SQIVND (reference sequence). CDR3 protein: CASSMTVNTEAFF. CDR3 coding DNA: TGTGCCAGTAGTATGACAGTGAACACTGAAGCTTTCTTT.

The CDR3 DNA sequence: TGTGCCAGCAGTTACCCTGGGGGCCTTGAAGCTTTCTTT. As protein: CASSYPGGLEAFF. The chain has TRBV6-5 and TRBJ1-1; D possibly corresponds to TRBD1 (6 bases). This CDR3 region has 13 residues. V was clipped by 2 bases and J by 7 bases, with 11 bases between them. Germline CDR1 is MNHEY and CDR2 is SVGAGI.

This rearrangement joins TRBV4-1 to TRBJ2-7; 12 bases agree with TRBD2. The length of the CDR3 is 17 residues. Per germline, CDR1 MGHRA and CDR2 YSYEKL. The ends lost 4 bases at V and 1 base at J; junction bases unmatched: 8. In DNA form, the CDR3 reads TGCGCCAGCAGCCCCGGACTAGCGGGGACGCTATCCTACGAGCAGTACTTC. It specifies CASSPGLAGTLSYEQYF.

The J gene is TRBJ2-1, the V gene TRBV7-9, with 9 bases fitting TRBD2. CDR1 and CDR2 (germline): SEHNR, FQNEAQ (reference sequence). This CDR3 is 15 amino acids long. Losses at the gene ends were 5 bases for V and 6 bases for J; bases not matched to a gene: 8. The CDR3 is CASSTWTSAVNEQFF. The CDR3 bases are TGTGCCAGCAGCACATGGACTAGCGCGGTCAATGAGCAGTTCTTC.

V is TRBV6-5 and J is TRBJ2-7; 10 nucleotides match TRBD1. Trimming took 7 bases from V and 3 from J; bases not matched to a gene: 9. The CDR3 sequence is 15 residues long. Per germline, CDR1 MNHEY and CDR2 SVGAGI. DNA of the CDR3: TGTGCCAGCACTCAGGTGGGGACAGGGGTCTACGAGCAGTACTTC. As protein: CASTQVGTGVYEQYF.

The chain recombines TRBV2 with TRBJ2-7; D ambiguous. The V gene's germline CDR1 is SNHLY and CDR2 FYNNEI. The CDR3 runs 18 residues. V lost 7 bases to trimming and J lost 2 bases, with 27 bases between them. In DNA, the CDR3 is TGTGCCAGCACGCCGTTATTGGAAAACAGAGTCCAAACCTACGAGCAGTACTTC. Its protein product is CASTPLLENRVQTYEQYF.

This clone has only a few counts. The J gene is TRBJ1-1, the V gene TRBV5-1; D is perhaps TRBD1 (6 bases). Germline CDR1 SGHRS, CDR2 YFSETQ. This CDR3 comprises 14 residues. Trimming removed 9 bases at V and 1 base at J, with 16 bases between. The CDR3 here is CATLKDSQNTEAFF. The CDR3 DNA reads as TGCGCCACCCTAAAGGACAGTCAGAACACTGAAGCTTTCTTT. Supplemented by reference TRBV5-1 and TRBJ1-1, the full variable domain reads KAGVTQTPRYLIKTRGQQVTLSCSPISGHRSVSWYQQTPGQGLQFLFEYFSETQRNKGNFPGRFSGRQFSNSRSEMNVSTLELGDSALYLCATLKDSQNTEAFFGQGTRLTVV.